The TCR beta chain described here comes from a study of T cells after posttransplantation cyclophosphamide. Findings of the study overall: Skin or GI-infiltrating T cells shared few TRB sequences with blood.

Busulfan-fludarabine conditioning, marrow transplant, and cyclophosphamide on days +3 and +4 were administered. This CDR3 comprises 15 residues. The J segment lost 1 base and the V segment lost 2 bases, leaving 3 bases of the junction unmatched. The germline V gene encodes CDR1 MGHDK and CDR2 SYGVNS. Measured with immunoSEQ multiplex PCR; TCRdb has only the in-frame clones, and not every one. Of a few thousand clones in the sample, around 80% are singletons; the top ten hold roughly a sixth. Concerning this clone: Its antigen is as yet unknown.

The receptor comes from a female patient aged 45-65 years who received an allogeneic stem cell transplant from a related donor, was CMV-positive, and had no GVHD. The T cells may partly be graft donor cells. Sequencing was performed on PBMCs, taken after an allogeneic stem cell transplant with post-transplant cyclophosphamide. V usage is TRBV25-1 and J usage is TRBJ2-3; TRBD2 matches 7 bases. DNA for the CDR3: TGTGCCAGCAGTGAAATGGCGGGGGGCACAGATACGCAGTATTTT. Amino acids: CASSEMAGGTDTQYF.